Following are 3 T cell receptor beta chains from one sample sequenced in a study of shared clonotypes between healthy human individuals. Method: immunoSEQ multiplex PCR; TCRdb's copy keeps in-frame clones and lacks some. The sample has some 2 million clones, roughly 95% seen once. Naive-designated CD8 cells lacked CD45RO, were positively enriched for CCR7, and omitted terminally differentiated effector memory CD45RA+ cells. Sequencing was performed on naive CD8+ T cells sorted from blood. The receptors stem from a man in his late teens or twenties in good health.

This clone appeared a single time. This chain links TRBV6-5 with TRBJ1-1; TRBD1 might be the D (6 bases). V was shortened by 3 bases and J by 1 base, with 12 bases between the two germline ends. Per the germline V gene, CDR1 is MNHEY and CDR2 is SVGAGI. CDR3 length: 15 amino acids. The CDR3 is CASSYQQGSNTEAFF. The CDR3 DNA reads TGTGCCAGCAGTTATCAACAGGGTTCGAACACTGAAGCTTTCTTT.

The chain uses TRBV16 and TRBJ1-2; 8 bases are a match to TRBD1. V dropped 2 bases and J dropped 8; count of bases not matched to a gene: 7. The CDR3 totals 14 residues. Germline assignment: CDR1 KGHSY and CDR2 FQNENV. CDR3 nucleotide sequence: TGTGCCAGCAGCCAACAGGAACAGGGGGACGGCTACACCTTC. Amino acid sequence: CASSQQEQGDGYTF. Using reference TRBV16 and TRBJ1-2 for the parts outside the CDR3, the full variable domain is GEEVAQTPKHLVRGEGQKAKLYCAPIKGHSYVFWYQQVLKNEFKFLISFQNENVFDETGMPKERFSAKCLPNSPCSLEIQATKLEDSAVYFCASSQQEQGDGYTFGSGTRLTVV.

A word on this clone: This sample includes further DNA sequences coding for the same CDR3. V and J are TRBV9 and TRBJ2-3; 7 bases are shared with TRBD1. This CDR3 has 15 amino acids. Germline trimming cut 2 bases from V and 1 base from J; bases unmatched to any gene: 4. The V gene's germline CDR1 is SGDLS and CDR2 YYNGEE. The CDR3 DNA is TGTGCCAGCAGCGTTTACAGGGGCGGCACAGATACGCAGTATTTT. Its translation: CASSVYRGGTDTQYF.